This T cell receptor beta chain was captured in a study of OX40 agonist ivuxolimab in advanced cancers. About the research overall: Dose-escalation subjects each had hepatocellular carcinoma, melanoma, renal cell or head and neck cancer. Findings and caveats of the study: Some patients without response likewise showed low normalized clonal expansion.

With respect to this clone: As yet, its antigen is unknown.

Method: immunoSEQ multiplex PCR; TCRdb's copy keeps in-frame clones and lacks some. Of fewer than 80,000 clones in the sample, 85% to 90% were seen once. The germline CDR1 and CDR2 sequences are SEHNR and FQNEAQ (reference sequence). Trimming removed 3 bases at V and 4 bases at J, with 19 bases between. This CDR3 is built from 16 residues. Sequencing used CD4+ or CD8+ T cells sorted from blood, obtained in a trial of the OX40 agonist ivuxolimab. The chain joins TRBV7-9 to TRBJ2-7, with D hard to call. The sequence was obtained from an adult with an advanced solid tumor such as melanoma, head and neck, liver or kidney cancer. CDR3 bases: TGTGCCAGCAGCTTGTACCCAGGCGACTTGTCTTACGAGCAGTACTTC. Translating it yields CASSLYPGDLSYEQYF.